These 17 T cell receptor beta chains were all obtained from the same sample, sequenced in a study of cytomegalovirus exposure and HLA in healthy donors (dated by TCRdb to about 2017). The library was generated by the immunoSEQ multiplex PCR assay. For the multiplex PCR, a mixture combining 60 forward primers for TCR Vbeta segments and 13 reverse primers for TCR Jbeta segments was used. The table comes from immuneACCESS by way of TCRdb, which keeps in-frame sequences with V and J called. Part of the clones is missing from these tables; in studies checked, under half for an unresolved V gene and the rest for unknown reasons. Here the sample has around 160,000 clones; over 60% occur a single time. The biggest ten clones account for about 13% of the sample. Sequencing was done on a sample of PBMCs. The receptors stem from a man aged 35 to 55 in good health and CMV-seropositive.

V and J are TRBV6-1 and TRBJ2-4; 7 bases are shared with TRBD2. The CDR3 runs 18 residues. Germline V gene lookup returns CDR1 MNHNS and CDR2 SASEGT. Trimming took 1 base from V and 5 from J; bases not matched to a gene: 14. Written as DNA, the CDR3 is TGTGCCAGCAGTGAAGGGCGTTCTGGGTGGGGGGGACAAAACATTCAGTACTTC. Translated: CASSEGRSGWGGQNIQYF.

The V and J genes are TRBV9 and TRBJ2-5; D may be TRBD2 (6 bases). The length of the CDR3 is 15 residues. V lost 0 bases, J lost 4 bases, and 13 bases lay in between. Germline V gene data show CDR1 as SGDLS and CDR2 as YYNGEE. CDR3 residues: CASSVGGLMGETQYF. In DNA form, the CDR3 reads TGTGCCAGCAGCGTAGGGGGACTGATGGGAGAGACCCAGTACTTC.

The rearrangement links TRBV5-6 to TRBJ1-4; no reliable D call. Germline V lookup: CDR1 SGHDT, CDR2 YYEEEE. CDR3 size: 15 residues. V gave up 0 bases and J gave up 3 bases, with 9 bases separating them. The chain's CDR3 is CASSLDRGSNEKLFF. CDR3 nucleotides: TGTGCCAGCAGCTTGGATCGGGGTTCTAATGAAAAACTGTTTTTT.

The V gene is TRBV18, the J gene TRBJ2-1, with D perhaps TRBD2 (5 bases). V lost 4 bases, J lost 0 bases, and 16 bases lay in between. Per the germline V gene, CDR1 is KGHSH and CDR2 is LQKENI. This CDR3 is 17 amino acids long. CDR3 amino acids: CASSQLGETSSYNEQFF. CDR3 bases: TGTGCCAGCTCACAACTCGGGGAGACGAGCTCCTACAATGAGCAGTTCTTC.

The chain links TRBV19 to TRBJ2-1, with D perhaps TRBD2 (5 bases). CDR1 and CDR2 (germline): LNHDA, SQIVND (reference sequence). This CDR3 has 15 amino acids. V was trimmed by 6 bases and J by 7 bases, leaving 19 bases between them. The CDR3 sequence is CASSPGDLGSNEQFF. The CDR3 DNA reads as TGTGCCAGTAGCCCCGGCGACCTGGGGAGTAATGAGCAGTTCTTC.

The gene calls are TRBV14 and TRBJ1-6; possible D gene TRBD1, 6 bases. Trimming pared 5 bases from V and 6 bases from J, leaving 8 bases between. The CDR3 contains 13 residues. The germline V gene encodes CDR1 SGHDN and CDR2 FVKESK. The CDR3 is CASSEDSNSPLHF. In nucleotides, the CDR3 is TGTGCCAGCAGCGAGGACAGTAATTCACCCCTCCACTTT.

The rearrangement links TRBV27 to TRBJ2-3, with 13 bases matching TRBD2. V was pared by 7 bases and J by 3 bases, with 4 bases of the junction left unmatched. This CDR3 is 15 amino acids long. The V gene's germline CDR1 is MNHEY and CDR2 SMNVEV (reference sequence). DNA of the CDR3: TGTGCCAGCACGACTAGCGGGAGGATGACAGATACGCAGTATTTT. Protein: CASTTSGRMTDTQYF.

The rearrangement uses TRBV10-3 and TRBJ1-5; D is unresolved. Germline assignment: CDR1 ENHRY and CDR2 SYGVKD. The CDR3 covers 14 residues. Trimming cost V 6 bases and J 2 bases, with 11 bases left between them. The CDR3 loop is CAISEAHGNQPQHF. DNA for the CDR3: TGTGCCATCAGCGAAGCCCACGGCAATCAGCCCCAGCATTTT.

The chain links TRBV5-1 to TRBJ2-1; 7 bases fit TRBD2. The CDR3 length is 16 residues. CDR1 is SGHRS, CDR2 YFSETQ, per germline. Trimming took 4 bases from V and 9 from J; bases not matched to a gene: 16. DNA for the CDR3: TGCGCCAGCAGCCCCACTGGTGGGGGAGGGCTGGTTGAGCAGTTCTTC. Encoded protein: CASSPTGGGGLVEQFF. The full variable domain, completed using reference TRBV5-1 and TRBJ2-1, is KAGVTQTPRYLIKTRGQQVTLSCSPISGHRSVSWYQQTPGQGLQFLFEYFSETQRNKGNFPGRFSGRQFSNSRSEMNVSTLELGDSALYLCASSPTGGGGLVEQFFGPGTRLTVL.

The chain couples TRBV9 to TRBJ2-2, with a possible D match to TRBD2 (5 bases). Germline CDR1 is SGDLS and CDR2 is YYNGEE. This CDR3 comprises 16 residues. V was cut by 2 bases and J by 3 bases, with 14 bases left in between. The CDR3 loop is CASSVSEGPYTGELFF. DNA for the CDR3: TGTGCCAGCAGCGTTTCAGAGGGTCCCTACACCGGGGAGCTGTTTTTT. The full variable domain, in which reference TRBV9 and TRBJ2-2 provide the parts outside the CDR3, is DSGVTQTPKHLITATGQRVTLRCSPRSGDLSVYWYQQSLDQGLQFLIQYYNGEERAKGNILERFSAQQFPDLHSELNLSSLELGDSALYFCASSVSEGPYTGELFFGEGSRLTVL.

V and J are TRBV2 and TRBJ2-2; D is uncertain. This CDR3 region has 14 residues. CDR1 is SNHLY, CDR2 FYNNEI, per germline. Trimming took off 8 bases at V and 6 bases at J, with 16 bases between the two ends. The CDR3 DNA sequence: TGTGCCAGCGAGGTTCAAAGGCGTTCCGGGGAGCTGTTTTTT. It specifies CASEVQRRSGELFF.

The chain joins TRBV6-6 to TRBJ2-2; D unclear. Trimming pared 7 bases from V and 5 bases from J, leaving 14 bases between. Germline values: CDR1 MNHNY, CDR2 SVGAGI (reference sequence). This CDR3 is 14 amino acids long. The chain's CDR3 is CASMWAIGTGELFF. In DNA form, the CDR3 reads TGTGCCAGCATGTGGGCCATCGGTACCGGGGAGCTGTTTTTT.

The chain carries TRBV6-1 and TRBJ1-1; 9 bases are shared with TRBD1. The CDR3 has 15 amino acids. The junction had 7 bases not matched to a gene; V was cut back by 3 bases and J by 5 bases. Germline lookup yields CDR1 MNHNS and CDR2 SASEGT. The CDR3 region has the DNA TGTGCCAGCAGTGACGCTGGGACAGGGCTGACTGAAGCTTTCTTT. Its translation is CASSDAGTGLTEAFF.

The V call is TRBV27, the J call TRBJ1-2; D perhaps matches TRBD1 (6 bases). Trimming took off 4 bases at V and 5 bases at J, with 20 bases between the two ends. CDR3 length: 16 amino acids. The germline gives CDR1 MNHEY, CDR2 SMNVEV (reference sequence). The CDR3 region has the DNA TGTGCCAGCAGTTCTCTCAGCCTCGGGACACTTTATGGCTACACCTTC. The encoded protein is CASSSLSLGTLYGYTF.

V gene TRBV6-1 combines with J gene TRBJ2-7; 10 positions match TRBD2. From germline, CDR1 is MNHNS and CDR2 SASEGT. The junction had 7 bases not matched to a gene; V was cut back by 8 bases and J by 6 bases. The CDR3 spans 13 residues. The CDR3 sequence: CASALSGRAEQYF. CDR3 sequence (DNA): TGTGCCAGCGCGCTAAGCGGGAGGGCCGAGCAGTACTTC.

The J gene is TRBJ2-7, the V gene TRBV28, with D perhaps TRBD2 (5 bases). This CDR3 is 13 amino acids long. Between the trimmed V and J ends, which lost 3 bases and 3 bases, there was a span of 9 bases. Germline assignment: CDR1 MDHEN and CDR2 SYDVKM. The CDR3 region is CASSFRGLYEQYF. CDR3 DNA sequence: TGTGCCAGCAGTTTCAGAGGACTCTACGAGCAGTACTTC.

This chain connects TRBV5-1 to TRBJ1-1, with 7 nucleotides matching TRBD1. This CDR3 has 14 residues. CDR1 and CDR2 (germline): SGHRS, YFSETQ. With V trimmed by 0 bases and J by 1 base, 0 bases remained unmatched. The CDR3 DNA sequence: TGCGCCAGCAGCTTGGGGACAGGGAACACTGAAGCTTTCTTT. Translation gives CASSLGTGNTEAFF.